This paragraph reports one TCR beta chain. What it recognizes is unknown. Drawing of blood for sampling happened at baseline, at cycle 4 day 1, and at cycle 7 day 1. This CDR3 comprises 15 residues. The J segment lost 10 bases and the V segment lost 5 bases, leaving 9 bases of the junction unmatched. Germline CDR1 SGHAT, CDR2 FQNNGV. This specimen belongs to a study of OX40 agonist ivuxolimab in advanced cancers. As for the study in general: The group had a mean age of around 60 years, ranged from roughly 23 to 90, and was 80% to 90% male.

The method was immunoSEQ multiplex PCR; TCRdb's version includes in-frame clones alone and lacks a portion of them. The repertoire holds 55,000 to 85,000 clones, around 85% seen once, with about 0.66% in the top ten. Study-level results: Relative to CD4+ cells, CD8+ T cells on average had more expanded clones.

The chain couples TRBV11-2 to TRBJ1-6; TRBD1 matches at 9 bases. Sequences were derived from CD4+ or CD8+ T cells sorted from blood, sampled in a trial of the OX40 agonist ivuxolimab. The sequence was collected from an adult with an advanced solid tumor such as melanoma, head and neck, liver or kidney cancer. CDR3 sequence (DNA): TGTGCCAGCAGCCGCGTGGACAGGGGTCTGTCACCCCTCCACTTT. Translated: CASSRVDRGLSPLHF.